These 14 T cell receptor beta chains share one sample of origin, sequenced in a study of beta chain features in type 1 diabetes. Study outcomes and limitations: People with Type 1 diabetes carried modestly yet significantly shorter TCRB CDR3s in all four CD4+ subsets.

cDNA synthesis used the whole RNA isolate, giving expressed TCRB sequences. Clones were read by immunoSEQ multiplex PCR, and TCRdb kept only the in-frame ones, dropping some. The table shows 300,000 to 400,000 clones, with roughly 13% occurring only once. Antigens for these TCRs are unknown. Sequenced material: naive CD4+ T cells from blood. The receptors were sampled from a woman between 18 and 30 years old with type 1 diabetes.

The J gene is TRBJ2-1, the V gene TRBV6-6; 7 bases align to TRBD2. CDR1 MNHNY and CDR2 SVGAGI come from the germline V gene (reference sequence). The CDR3 covers 16 residues. V gave up 4 bases and J gave up 4 bases; unmatched junction bases: 10. CDR3 DNA: TGTGCCAGCAGTTCCTTGGCGGGAGTGGTATACAATGAGCAGTTCTTC. This gives the protein CASSSLAGVVYNEQFF.

This clone was seen more than once but under ten times. This chain uses TRBV5-1 with TRBJ2-5; tentatively, D is TRBD2 (6 bases). From germline, CDR1 is SGHRS and CDR2 YFSETQ. CDR3 length: 14 amino acids. V lost 2 bases and J lost 5, with 13 bases in between. CDR3 in amino acids: CASSFGGVRETQYF. CDR3 nucleotide sequence: TGCGCCAGCAGCTTTGGAGGGGTAAGGGAGACCCAGTACTTC. The variable domain in full, completed from reference TRBV5-1 and TRBJ2-5, reads KAGVTQTPRYLIKTRGQQVTLSCSPISGHRSVSWYQQTPGQGLQFLFEYFSETQRNKGNFPGRFSGRQFSNSRSEMNVSTLELGDSALYLCASSFGGVRETQYFGPGTRLLVL.

This clone showed up just a few times. The chain employs TRBV6-6 and TRBJ2-2, with D perhaps matching TRBD2 (6 bases). CDR1 and CDR2 (germline): MNHNY, SVGAGI (reference sequence). The CDR3 loop spans 15 amino acids. Trimming cost V 0 bases and J 7 bases, with 12 bases left between them. As DNA, the CDR3 is TGTGCCAGCAGTTACTCCCCCGGGACTCGCGGGGAGCTGTTTTTT. Protein sequence: CASSYSPGTRGELFF.

The chain is built from TRBV19 and TRBJ2-7; tentatively, D is TRBD1 (5 bases). CDR1 is LNHDA, CDR2 SQIVND, per germline (reference sequence). Trimming removed 1 base at V and 0 bases at J, with 16 bases between. The CDR3 consists of 17 residues. The CDR3 DNA reads TGTGCCAGTAGTATAGGGGGCCCGCCAGGCGGCTCCTACGAGCAGTACTTC. This codes for CASSIGGPPGGSYEQYF.

In its sample, this clone was seen a few times. The V call is TRBV9, the J call TRBJ2-6, with 7 nucleotides matching TRBD2. Germline lookup yields CDR1 SGDLS and CDR2 YYNGEE. The J segment lost 0 bases and the V segment lost 0 bases, leaving 3 bases of the junction unmatched. This CDR3 has 17 amino acids. The DNA for the CDR3 is TGTGCCAGCAGCGTAGAACTAGCGACCTCTGGGGCCAACGTCCTGACTTTC. It codes for CASSVELATSGANVLTF.

This clone has only a few counts. J is TRBJ1-1 and V is TRBV14, with D possibly being TRBD1 (5 bases). Germline-derived CDR1 and CDR2 are SGHDN and FVKESK. CDR3 length: 15 amino acids. Trimming took off 3 bases at V and 1 base at J, with 12 bases between the two ends. The CDR3 protein is CASSQVRGGNTEAFF. The CDR3, as DNA: TGTGCCAGCAGCCAGGTTCGCGGGGGGAACACTGAAGCTTTCTTT.

CDR3 region: CASRGSGSSYNEQFF. CDR3 in DNA: TGTGCCAGCAGGGGTAGCGGGAGCTCCTACAATGAGCAGTTCTTC. This chain joins TRBV9 and TRBJ2-1; 9 bases are a match to TRBD2. Per germline, CDR1 SGDLS and CDR2 YYNGEE. There are 15 residues in the CDR3. V dropped 5 bases and J dropped 0; count of bases not matched to a gene: 3.

This clone has a handful of counts. The chain has TRBV30 and TRBJ2-7; D possibly corresponds to TRBD1 (6 bases). This CDR3 contains 12 residues. CDR1 is GTSNPN and CDR2 is SVGIG in the germline V gene (reference sequence). The V end was cut by 0 bases, the J end by 5 bases, with 8 bases between. For the CDR3, the DNA is TGTGCCTGGAGTGTAGCAGGGGACGAGCAGTACGTC. Protein: CAWSVAGDEQYV.

The J gene is TRBJ1-1, the V gene TRBV30; TRBD1 agrees at 10 bases. The germline gives CDR1 GTSNPN, CDR2 SVGIG (reference sequence). Trimming took 6 bases from V and 0 from J; bases not matched to a gene: 7. CDR3 length: 15 amino acids. The chain's CDR3 is CACGTGVTVNTEAFF. CDR3 in DNA: TGTGCCTGCGGGACAGGGGTCACCGTGAACACTGAAGCTTTCTTT.

This clone came up a few times. V gene TRBV18 combines with J gene TRBJ2-3, with 10 bases that match TRBD2. V shed 6 bases, J shed 3 bases, and the junction held 6 bases outside the gene matches. Germline CDR1 reads KGHSH; CDR2 reads LQKENI. The CDR3 has 15 amino acids. The CDR3 reads CASSPSSGSTDTQYF. CDR3 bases: TGTGCCAGCTCGCCCTCTAGCGGGAGTACAGATACGCAGTATTTT.

This clone has more than one count but fewer than ten. The V gene is TRBV9, the J gene TRBJ2-3; TRBD2 might be the D (6 bases). Between the trimmed V and J ends, which lost 5 bases and 6 bases, there was a span of 22 bases. The CDR3 contains 16 residues. Germline V gene lookup returns CDR1 SGDLS and CDR2 YYNGEE. CDR3: CASSRTPRGSLDTQYF. CDR3 in DNA: TGTGCCAGCAGTCGGACCCCTCGGGGGTCCTTGGATACGCAGTATTTT. Variable domain in full (rest from reference TRBV9 and TRBJ2-3): DSGVTQTPKHLITATGQRVTLRCSPRSGDLSVYWYQQSLDQGLQFLIQYYNGEERAKGNILERFSAQQFPDLHSELNLSSLELGDSALYFCASSRTPRGSLDTQYFGPGTRLTVL.

This clone was seen more than once but under ten times. This chain uses TRBV7-3 with TRBJ2-1; D might be TRBD2 (7 bases). Trimming shortened V by 5 bases and J by 4 bases, and 18 bases separated the two germline ends. The CDR3 totals 16 residues. Germline V gene lookup returns CDR1 SGHTA and CDR2 FQGTGA. The CDR3 nucleotides are TGTGCCAGCAGCGAGGGGGGGCTTCGCAATTACAATGAGCAGTTCTTC. It translates to CASSEGGLRNYNEQFF.

The chain combines TRBV28 with TRBJ1-2, with a tentative D call TRBD1 (6 bases). Trimming removed 4 bases at V and 0 bases at J, with 12 bases between. The V gene's germline CDR1 is MDHEN and CDR2 SYDVKM. The CDR3 runs to 15 residues. For the CDR3, the DNA is TGTGCCAGCAGTTCCCAGGGGCAGGCTAACTATGGCTACACCTTC. Protein: CASSSQGQANYGYTF.

The chain joins TRBV25-1 to TRBJ2-2; 8 positions match TRBD1. V shed 4 bases and J 4 bases; nucleotides not matched to a gene: 5. CDR3 length: 15 amino acids. Per germline, CDR1 MGHDK and CDR2 SYGVNS. The DNA of the CDR3 is TGTGCCAGCAGTGTTCAGACAGGGGCCACCGGGGAGCTGTTTTTT. Translation gives CASSVQTGATGELFF.